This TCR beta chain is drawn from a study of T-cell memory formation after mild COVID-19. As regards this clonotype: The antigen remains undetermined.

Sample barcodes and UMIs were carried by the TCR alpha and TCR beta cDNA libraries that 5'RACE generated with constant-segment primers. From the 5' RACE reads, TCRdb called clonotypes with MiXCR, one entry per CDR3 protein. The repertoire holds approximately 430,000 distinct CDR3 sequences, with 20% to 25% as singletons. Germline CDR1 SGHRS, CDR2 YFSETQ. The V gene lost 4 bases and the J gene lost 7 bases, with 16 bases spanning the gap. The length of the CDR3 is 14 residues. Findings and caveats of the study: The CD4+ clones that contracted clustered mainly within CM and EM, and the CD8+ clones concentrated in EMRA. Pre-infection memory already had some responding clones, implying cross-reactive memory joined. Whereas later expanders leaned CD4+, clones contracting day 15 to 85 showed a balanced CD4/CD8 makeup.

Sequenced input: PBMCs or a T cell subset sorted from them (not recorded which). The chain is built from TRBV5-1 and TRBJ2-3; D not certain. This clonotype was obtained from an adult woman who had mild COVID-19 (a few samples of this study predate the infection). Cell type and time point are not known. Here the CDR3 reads CASSPSDSGYTQYF. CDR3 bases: TGCGCCAGCAGCCCAAGTGACTCCGGATATACGCAGTATTTT. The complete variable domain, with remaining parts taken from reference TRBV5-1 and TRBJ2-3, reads KAGVTQTPRYLIKTRGQQVTLSCSPISGHRSVSWYQQTPGQGLQFLFEYFSETQRNKGNFPGRFSGRQFSNSRSEMNVSTLELGDSALYLCASSPSDSGYTQYFGPGTRLTVL.